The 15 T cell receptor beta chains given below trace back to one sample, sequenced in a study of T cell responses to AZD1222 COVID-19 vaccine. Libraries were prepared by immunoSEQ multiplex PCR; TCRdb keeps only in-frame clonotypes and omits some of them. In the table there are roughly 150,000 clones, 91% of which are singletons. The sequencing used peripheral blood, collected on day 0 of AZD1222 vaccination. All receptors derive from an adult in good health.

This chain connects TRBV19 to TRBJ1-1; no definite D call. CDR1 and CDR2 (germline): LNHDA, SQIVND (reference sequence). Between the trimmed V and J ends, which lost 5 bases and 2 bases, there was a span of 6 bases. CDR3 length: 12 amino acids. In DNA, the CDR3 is TGTGCCAGTAGTCTCCAAAACACTGAAGCTTTCTTT. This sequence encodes CASSLQNTEAFF.

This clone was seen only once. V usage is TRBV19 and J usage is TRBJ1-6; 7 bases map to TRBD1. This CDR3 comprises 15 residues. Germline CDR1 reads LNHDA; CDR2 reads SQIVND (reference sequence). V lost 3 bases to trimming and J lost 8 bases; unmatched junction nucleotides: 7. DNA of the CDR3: TGTGCCAGTAGTATTGGGACAGAAGTACATTCACCCCTCCACTTT. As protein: CASSIGTEVHSPLHF.

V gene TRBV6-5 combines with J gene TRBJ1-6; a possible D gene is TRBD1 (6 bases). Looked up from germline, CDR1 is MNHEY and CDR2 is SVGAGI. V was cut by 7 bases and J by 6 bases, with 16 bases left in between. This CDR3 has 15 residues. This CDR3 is CASKIGGAVNSPLHF. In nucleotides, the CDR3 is TGTGCCAGCAAAATAGGGGGGGCGGTTAATTCACCCCTCCACTTT.

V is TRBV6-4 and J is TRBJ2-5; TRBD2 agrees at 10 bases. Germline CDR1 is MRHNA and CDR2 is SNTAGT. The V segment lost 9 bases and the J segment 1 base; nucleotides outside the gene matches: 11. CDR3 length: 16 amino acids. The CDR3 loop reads CARSSGASGSQETQYF. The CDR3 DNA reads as TGTGCCAGGAGCAGCGGGGCTAGCGGGAGCCAAGAGACCCAGTACTTC.

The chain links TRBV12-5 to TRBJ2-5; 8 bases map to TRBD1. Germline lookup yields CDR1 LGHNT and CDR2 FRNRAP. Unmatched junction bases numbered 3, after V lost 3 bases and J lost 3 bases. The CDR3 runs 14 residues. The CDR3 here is CASGLLTGEETQYF. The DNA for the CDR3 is TGTGCTAGTGGTTTATTGACAGGGGAAGAGACCCAGTACTTC.

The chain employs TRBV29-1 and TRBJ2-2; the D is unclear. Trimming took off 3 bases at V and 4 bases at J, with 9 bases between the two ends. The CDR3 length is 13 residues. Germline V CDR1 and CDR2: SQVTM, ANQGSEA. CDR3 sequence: CSVDPPGTGELFF. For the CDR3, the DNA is TGCAGCGTTGACCCGCCCGGCACCGGGGAGCTGTTTTTT.

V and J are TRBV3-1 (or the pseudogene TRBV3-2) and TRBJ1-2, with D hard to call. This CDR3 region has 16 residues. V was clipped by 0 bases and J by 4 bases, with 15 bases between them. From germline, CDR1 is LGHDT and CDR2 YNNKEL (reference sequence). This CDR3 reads CASSQDPRALVYGYTF. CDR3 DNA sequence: TGTGCCAGCAGCCAAGATCCCCGGGCACTCGTCTATGGCTACACCTTC.

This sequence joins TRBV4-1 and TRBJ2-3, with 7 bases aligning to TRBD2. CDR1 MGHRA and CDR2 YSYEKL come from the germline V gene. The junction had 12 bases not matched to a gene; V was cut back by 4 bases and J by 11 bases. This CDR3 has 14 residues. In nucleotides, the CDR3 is TGCGCCAGCAGCCCCACCGAAACTAGCGAGGTGCAGTATTTT. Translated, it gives CASSPTETSEVQYF.

CDR3 amino acids: CASSPRPGLAHEQYF. CDR3 nucleotide sequence: TGTGCCAGCAGCCCCCGTCCGGGACTAGCCCACGAGCAGTACTTC. The chain recombines TRBV11-2 with TRBJ2-7; TRBD2 agrees at 9 bases. The CDR3 is 15 residues long. Trimming took 5 bases from V and 5 from J; bases not matched to a gene: 10. Germline lookup yields CDR1 SGHAT and CDR2 FQNNGV.

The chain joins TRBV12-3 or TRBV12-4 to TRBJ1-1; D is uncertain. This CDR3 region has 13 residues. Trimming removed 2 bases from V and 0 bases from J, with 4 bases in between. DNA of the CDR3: TGTGCCAGCAGTTTAAAGCTGAACACTGAAGCTTTCTTT. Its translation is CASSLKLNTEAFF.

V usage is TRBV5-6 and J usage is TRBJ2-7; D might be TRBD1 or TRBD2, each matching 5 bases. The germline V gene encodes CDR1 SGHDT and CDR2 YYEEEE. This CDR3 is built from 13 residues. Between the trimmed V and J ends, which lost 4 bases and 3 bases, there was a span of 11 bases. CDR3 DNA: TGTGCCAGCAGCCCAGGGAGCATCTACGAGCAGTACTTC. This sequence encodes CASSPGSIYEQYF.

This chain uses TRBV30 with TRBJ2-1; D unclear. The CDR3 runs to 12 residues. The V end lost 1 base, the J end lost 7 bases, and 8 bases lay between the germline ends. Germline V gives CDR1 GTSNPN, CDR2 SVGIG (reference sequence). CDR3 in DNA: TGTGCCTGGAGTGCTCCTGGTAATGAGCAGTTCTTC. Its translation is CAWSAPGNEQFF.

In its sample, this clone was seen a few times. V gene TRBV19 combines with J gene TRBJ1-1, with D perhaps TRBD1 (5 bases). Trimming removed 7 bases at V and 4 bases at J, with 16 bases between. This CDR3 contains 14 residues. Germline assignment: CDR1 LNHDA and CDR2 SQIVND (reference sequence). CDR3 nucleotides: TGTGCCAGTAAATCTAGGCGGGGGGGCACTGAAGCTTTCTTT. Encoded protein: CASKSRRGGTEAFF.

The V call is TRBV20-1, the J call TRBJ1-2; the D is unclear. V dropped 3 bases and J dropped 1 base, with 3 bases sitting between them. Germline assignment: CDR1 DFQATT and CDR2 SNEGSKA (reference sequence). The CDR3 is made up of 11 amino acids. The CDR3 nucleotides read TGCAGTGCTAGTGTTAACTATGGCTACACCTTC. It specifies CSASVNYGYTF.

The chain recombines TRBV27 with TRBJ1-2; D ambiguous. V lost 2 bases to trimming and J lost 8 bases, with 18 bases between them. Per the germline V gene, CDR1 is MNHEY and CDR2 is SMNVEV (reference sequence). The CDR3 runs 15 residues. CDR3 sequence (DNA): TGTGCCAGCAGTTTAGAGCCGACGGCCCCAAGGGGCTACACCTTC. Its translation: CASSLEPTAPRGYTF.